These 28 T cell receptor beta chains were all obtained from the same sample, sequenced in a study of control samples from healthy donors and cancer patients. Generated by immunoSEQ multiplex PCR, the TCRdb table keeps only in-frame clones and is missing some. The sample has roughly 88,000 clones, over 85% seen once. Sequencing used blood. The receptors originated from a man between 18 and 35 years old in good health.

This clone was observed a single time. The J gene is TRBJ1-1, the V gene TRBV11-2; D is perhaps TRBD1 (6 bases). V lost 3 bases to trimming and J lost 0 bases, with 17 bases between them. In germline, CDR1 is SGHAT, CDR2 FQNNGV. The CDR3 is 17 residues long. This chain's CDR3 is CASSFEGDRRVNTEAFF. The CDR3 DNA reads as TGTGCCAGCAGCTTCGAGGGCGACAGGCGGGTGAACACTGAAGCTTTCTTT.

V gene TRBV6-4 combines with J gene TRBJ2-3; 10 nucleotides match TRBD2. After removal of 0 bases from V and 2 bases from J, the junction contained 8 bases not matched to a gene. The CDR3 covers 18 residues. Germline loops: CDR1 MRHNA, CDR2 SNTAGT. The CDR3 sequence is CASSDSPIAGGTTDTQYF. CDR3 coding DNA: TGTGCCAGCAGTGACTCCCCGATAGCGGGAGGTACCACAGATACGCAGTATTTT.

The genes are TRBV16 and TRBJ1-2; 8 bases match TRBD1. The length of the CDR3 is 15 residues. After removal of 1 base from V and 6 bases from J, the junction contained 7 bases not matched to a gene. The germline V gene encodes CDR1 KGHSY and CDR2 FQNENV. DNA of the CDR3: TGTGCCAGCAGCCAATGGTACAGGGGGAACGATGGCTACACCTTC. It codes for CASSQWYRGNDGYTF.

In nucleotides, the CDR3 is TGTGCCAGCTCACGGAAGGTAGCGGGAACGAAGGGCTCCTACGAGCAGTACTTC. Protein sequence: CASSRKVAGTKGSYEQYF. The V and J genes are TRBV18 and TRBJ2-7; 8 bases agree with TRBD2. After removal of 4 bases from V and 0 bases from J, the junction contained 14 bases not matched to a gene. Germline values: CDR1 KGHSH, CDR2 LQKENI. CDR3 length equals 18 residues.

Only one count was recorded for this clone. This sequence joins TRBV27 and TRBJ1-2; tentatively, D is TRBD1 (5 bases). CDR3 length: 14 residues. The germline V gene encodes CDR1 MNHEY and CDR2 SMNVEV (reference sequence). Trimming stripped 5 bases from V and 8 bases from J, with 18 bases between. The CDR3 reads CASSMPGPSGGYTF. CDR3 coding DNA: TGTGCCAGCAGTATGCCGGGACCAAGCGGGGGCTACACCTTC.

The gene calls are TRBV7-9 and TRBJ1-2; maybe TRBD1 (5 bases). CDR1 and CDR2 from the germline V gene are SEHNR and FQNEAQ (reference sequence). The CDR3 sequence is 13 residues long. With 5 bases removed from V and 4 bases from J, the gap between germline ends came to 11 bases. The CDR3 DNA sequence: TGTGCCAGCAGCAGACAGCCAGGCTATGGCTACACCTTC. This codes for CASSRQPGYGYTF.

This clone was detected once. This chain connects TRBV19 to TRBJ2-7; D gene ambiguous. V was clipped by 6 bases and J by 1 base, with 13 bases between them. Germline-derived CDR1 and CDR2 are LNHDA and SQIVND (reference sequence). This CDR3 spans 14 amino acids. The CDR3 DNA reads as TGTGCCAGTAGACCTACGACCCAATCCTACGAGCAGTACTTC. Its translation: CASRPTTQSYEQYF.

The chain employs TRBV6-4 and TRBJ2-7; 12 bases are a match to TRBD1. This CDR3 is 13 amino acids long. Germline CDR1 reads MRHNA; CDR2 reads SNTAGT. V was clipped by 2 bases and J by 11 bases; unmatched bases: 4. In nucleotides, the CDR3 is TGTGCCAGCAGTGACACTGGGACAGGGGGCAAGTACTTC. It translates to CASSDTGTGGKYF.

This clone appeared once. The chain uses TRBV2 and TRBJ1-5; D is possibly TRBD1 (6 bases). Germline CDR1 and CDR2: SNHLY and FYNNEI. The CDR3 length is 13 residues. V lost 5 bases and J 4 bases, leaving 9 bases between the germline ends. CDR3 sequence (DNA): TGTGCCAGCAGTACCGACAGGAATCAGCCCCAGCATTTT. This codes for CASSTDRNQPQHF.

This clone has just a few counts. The chain couples TRBV6-5 to TRBJ1-5; D ambiguous. Trimming took 5 bases from V and 4 from J, leaving 15 bases between them. The CDR3 consists of 15 residues. Germline V lookup: CDR1 MNHEY, CDR2 SVGAGI. Written as DNA, the CDR3 is TGTGCCAGCAGTCCCCGTAGTGGAGGGAATCAGCCCCAGCATTTT. As protein: CASSPRSGGNQPQHF.

The chain links TRBV27 to TRBJ1-2, with a possible D match to TRBD1 (5 bases). This CDR3 is built from 16 residues. Germline lookup yields CDR1 MNHEY and CDR2 SMNVEV (reference sequence). Trimming took 2 bases from V and 2 from J, leaving 15 bases between them. For the CDR3, the DNA is TGTGCCAGCAGTTTAAGTTACGGGGGTTGGAACTATGGCTACACCTTC. This translates into CASSLSYGGWNYGYTF.

This sequence joins TRBV19 and TRBJ1-1, with D possibly TRBD1 on 6 matching bases. The V and J ends lost 3 bases and 3 bases respectively, with 14 bases between them. This CDR3 has 15 amino acids. Per the germline V gene, CDR1 is LNHDA and CDR2 is SQIVND (reference sequence). CDR3 loop: CASSIQTGAYTEAFF. In DNA, the CDR3 is TGTGCCAGTAGTATCCAAACGGGGGCGTACACTGAAGCTTTCTTT. The variable domain in full, completed from reference TRBV19 and TRBJ1-1, reads DGGITQSPKYLFRKEGQNVTLSCEQNLNHDAMYWYRQDPGQGLRLIYYSQIVNDFQKGDIAEGYSVSREKKESFPLTVTSAQKNPTAFYLCASSIQTGAYTEAFFGQGTRLTVV.

Here the CDR3 reads CASTNRLAGELFF. In DNA form, the CDR3 reads TGTGCCAGCACCAACAGGCTTGCCGGGGAGCTGTTTTTT. V gene TRBV6-5 combines with J gene TRBJ2-2; possibly TRBD1 for D (5 bases). V was cut by 7 bases and J by 6 bases, with 12 bases left in between. This CDR3 spans 13 amino acids. Germline loops: CDR1 MNHEY, CDR2 SVGAGI.

This chain uses TRBV18 with TRBJ2-7; no clear D. Trimming removed 2 bases from V and 4 bases from J, with 21 bases in between. Germline CDR1 and CDR2: KGHSH and LQKENI. The CDR3 has 17 amino acids. CDR3 DNA: TGTGCCAGCTCACCATCCATCGGCGGCCAGGCCCAATACGAGCAGTACTTC. Translation: CASSPSIGGQAQYEQYF.

The J gene is TRBJ2-2, the V gene TRBV6-5; a possible D gene is TRBD2 (7 bases). Trimming shortened V by 2 bases and J by 4 bases, and 14 bases separated the two germline ends. Germline loops: CDR1 MNHEY, CDR2 SVGAGI. This CDR3 spans 16 amino acids. The CDR3, as DNA: TGTGCCAGCAGTTACCTGGGGGGGCAAGGCACCGGGGAGCTGTTTTTT. Translating gives CASSYLGGQGTGELFF.

As DNA, the CDR3 is TGTGCCAGCAGCTTGGGTCACGGTACACATGGCTACACCTTC. Its translation: CASSLGHGTHGYTF. The chain carries TRBV7-3 and TRBJ1-2; D is unresolved. Germline assignment: CDR1 SGHTA and CDR2 FQGTGA. V lost 3 bases to trimming and J lost 6 bases, with 14 bases between them. The CDR3 covers 14 residues. The full variable domain, with the rest looked up from reference TRBV7-3 and TRBJ1-2, is GAGVSQTPSNKVTEKGKYVELRCDPISGHTALYWYRQSLGQGPEFLIYFQGTGAADDSGLPNDRFFAVRPEGSVSTLKIQRTERGDSAVYLCASSLGHGTHGYTFGSGTRLTVV.

J is TRBJ1-2 and V is TRBV6-5; 9 bases line up with TRBD1. CDR3 size: 14 residues. Germline V gene data show CDR1 as MNHEY and CDR2 as SVGAGI. After removal of 5 bases from V and 8 bases from J, the junction contained 9 bases not matched to a gene. CDR3 DNA: TGTGCCAGCAGTATCCGTCCGGGACAGGGCGGCTACACCTTC. This encodes CASSIRPGQGGYTF.

This chain uses TRBV5-1 with TRBJ2-5, with TRBD2 as a possible D gene (5 bases). CDR3 size: 16 residues. The germline V and J ends were trimmed by 7 bases and 1 base, with 20 bases remaining between them. Germline CDR1 is SGHRS and CDR2 is YFSETQ. CDR3 DNA sequence: TGCGCCAGCTCCTTGTCGAGAAGCGGACTCCAAGAGACCCAGTACTTC. Translating gives CASSLSRSGLQETQYF.

The chain links TRBV28 to TRBJ2-7; D is unresolved. CDR3 size: 15 residues. CDR1 and CDR2 (germline): MDHEN, SYDVKM. Trimming shortened V by 3 bases and J by 1 base, and 13 bases separated the two germline ends. CDR3 amino acids: CASSLFRIRSYEQYF. CDR3 DNA sequence: TGTGCCAGCAGTTTGTTCCGGATTCGATCCTACGAGCAGTACTTC.

The chain joins TRBV2 to TRBJ2-5; no definite D call. V lost 4 bases and J lost 7, with 10 bases in between. The CDR3 is made up of 12 amino acids. Germline CDR1 SNHLY, CDR2 FYNNEI. The CDR3 coding sequence is TGTGCCAGCAGTGCAAGCCCAGGGACCCAGTACTTC. Translated, it gives CASSASPGTQYF.

The V and J genes are TRBV7-6 and TRBJ1-2, with D possibly TRBD1 on 6 matching bases. Germline CDR1 is SGHVS and CDR2 is FNYEAQ. V was shortened by 1 base and J by 8 bases, with 17 bases between the two germline ends. This CDR3 region has 15 residues. This CDR3 reads CASSLGPDSLYGYTF. Written as DNA, the CDR3 is TGTGCCAGCAGCTTAGGCCCGGACAGTCTTTACGGCTACACCTTC.

This chain uses TRBV11-2 with TRBJ1-5; TRBD1 might be the D (5 bases). V lost 1 base and J 3 bases, leaving 7 bases between the germline ends. CDR1 is SGHAT and CDR2 is FQNNGV in the germline V gene. This CDR3 spans 14 amino acids. CDR3 sequence reads: CASSLGGNNQPQHF. The CDR3 nucleotides read TGTGCCAGCAGCTTAGGGGGCAACAATCAGCCCCAGCATTTT.

The chain links TRBV5-1 to TRBJ1-4; no clear D gene. The germline CDR1 and CDR2 sequences are SGHRS and YFSETQ. Trimming took 0 bases from V and 0 from J, leaving 15 bases between them. The CDR3 has 18 residues. This CDR3 reads CASSLASDNFATNEKLFF. The CDR3 DNA reads TGCGCCAGCAGCTTGGCTTCGGATAACTTTGCAACTAATGAAAAACTGTTTTTT.

The chain combines TRBV2 with TRBJ2-1; TRBD2 matches 8 bases. The CDR3 runs to 16 residues. Germline V gene sequence: CDR1 SNHLY, CDR2 FYNNEI. Trimming took 5 bases from V and 8 from J; bases not matched to a gene: 14. The CDR3 coding sequence is TGTGCCAGCAGTATGGAGACTAGCGAGACAACCGATGAGCAGTTCTTC. Translating gives CASSMETSETTDEQFF. Based on the CDR3 plus reference TRBV2 and TRBJ2-1, the full variable domain is EPEVTQTPSHQVTQMGQEVILRCVPISNHLYFYWYRQILGQKVEFLVSFYNNEISEKSEIFDDQFSVERPDGSNFTLKIRSTKLEDSAMYFCASSMETSETTDEQFFGPGTRLTVL.

The chain couples TRBV7-8 to TRBJ2-7; no clear D gene. Germline values: CDR1 SGHVS, CDR2 FQNEAQ. The V and J ends lost 5 bases and 4 bases respectively, with 15 bases between them. The CDR3 extends over 14 amino acids. The chain's CDR3 is CASSTDIQLYEQYF. Written as DNA, the CDR3 is TGTGCCAGCAGCACAGACATTCAACTTTACGAGCAGTACTTC.

V is TRBV7-9 and J is TRBJ1-1; TRBD1 aligns across 8 bases. The length of the CDR3 is 14 residues. V lost 4 bases, J lost 2 bases, and 3 bases stayed unmatched. Germline CDR1 reads SEHNR; CDR2 reads FQNEAQ (reference sequence). The CDR3 sequence is CASSWTGKNTEAFF. The CDR3 DNA sequence: TGTGCCAGCAGCTGGACAGGGAAAAACACTGAAGCTTTCTTT.

The chain employs TRBV7-2 and TRBJ1-1; no clear D gene. Trimming stripped 1 base from V and 2 bases from J, with 11 bases between. In germline, CDR1 is SGHTA, CDR2 FQGNSA. There are 15 residues in the CDR3. The chain's CDR3 is CASSLVAASNTEAFF. CDR3 coding DNA: TGTGCCAGCAGCTTAGTTGCGGCCTCAAACACTGAAGCTTTCTTT. Full variable domain (missing parts from reference TRBV7-2 and TRBJ1-1): GAGVSQSPSNKVTEKGKDVELRCDPISGHTALYWYRQSLGQGLEFLIYFQGNSAPDKSGLPSDRFSAERTGGSVSTLTIQRTQQEDSAVYLCASSLVAASNTEAFFGQGTRLTVV.

This chain links TRBV11-2 with TRBJ1-3; maybe TRBD1 (6 bases). V was shortened by 5 bases and J by 7 bases, with 12 bases between the two germline ends. Looked up from germline, CDR1 is SGHAT and CDR2 is FQNNGV. The CDR3 is 13 residues long. The CDR3 DNA is TGTGCCAGCAGCACCAGGGGCGGGAACACCATATATTTT. Amino acids: CASSTRGGNTIYF.